Listed below are T cell receptor beta chains from one sample, sequenced in a study of OX40 agonist ivuxolimab in advanced cancers. TCRdb keeps only in-frame clones here, not all; method: immunoSEQ multiplex PCR. This table has some 60,000 clones, around four fifths appearing once. The source material was CD4+ or CD8+ T cells sorted from blood, sampled in a trial of the OX40 agonist ivuxolimab. The origin of the receptors is an adult with an advanced solid tumor such as melanoma, head and neck, liver or kidney cancer. CDR3s include the opening cysteine and the closing phenylalanine or tryptophan. The D gene is left open where the match is weak. The size field is filled for only some rows; it gives once, few, many or a size class.

V gene: TRBV2
J gene: TRBJ2-7
clone size: .
D gene: TRBD2
CDR3 protein: CASSEGLSGGAYEQYF
CDR3 DNA: TGTGCCAGCTCCGAGGGTCTTAGCGGGGGGGCCTACGAGCAGTACTTC

V gene: TRBV14
J gene: TRBJ1-1
clone size: .
D gene: .
CDR3 protein: CASSREGEAFF
CDR3 DNA: TGTGCCAGCAGCCGGGAGGGGGAGGCTTTCTTT

V gene: TRBV6-1
J gene: TRBJ2-3
clone size: .
D gene: .
CDR3 protein: CASSVGLLGTDTQYF
CDR3 DNA: TGTGCCAGCAGTGTGGGACTCCTAGGCACAGATACGCAGTATTTT

V gene: TRBV10-2
J gene: TRBJ1-1
clone size: .
D gene: .
CDR3 protein: CATSMVRPMGTEAFF
CDR3 DNA: TGCGCCACTTCGATGGTTCGTCCCATGGGGACTGAAGCTTTCTTT

V gene: TRBV29-1
J gene: TRBJ1-2
clone size: .
D gene: .
CDR3 protein: CSAFGGGYGYTF
CDR3 DNA: TGCAGCGCTTTTGGGGGTGGGTACGGCTACACCTTC

V gene: TRBV2
J gene: TRBJ2-5
clone size: .
D gene: .
CDR3 protein: CASSDGQGKTQYF
CDR3 DNA: TGTGCCAGCAGTGATGGGCAGGGTAAGACCCAGTACTTC

V gene: TRBV28
J gene: TRBJ2-2
clone size: few
D gene: TRBD1
CDR3 protein: CASSKFGQGVWMGKRTGELFF
CDR3 DNA: TGTGCCAGCAGCAAGTTCGGACAGGGGGTATGGATGGGGAAGCGGACCGGGGAGCTGTTTTTT

V gene: TRBV29-1
J gene: TRBJ1-1
clone size: .
D gene: .
CDR3 protein: CSVEVRPEAFF
CDR3 DNA: TGCAGCGTTGAAGTAAGGCCTGAAGCTTTCTTT

V gene: TRBV19
J gene: TRBJ2-1
clone size: .
D gene: TRBD1
CDR3 protein: CASSTNRDRGYNEQFF
CDR3 DNA: TGTGCCAGTAGTACCAACCGGGACAGGGGCTACAATGAGCAGTTCTTC

V gene: TRBV6-5
J gene: TRBJ2-3
clone size: once
D gene: TRBD2
CDR3 protein: CASSWTSGGTTDTQYF
CDR3 DNA: TGTGCCAGCAGTTGGACTAGCGGGGGGACCACAGATACGCAGTATTTT

V gene: TRBV7-8
J gene: TRBJ1-4
clone size: .
D gene: .
CDR3 protein: CASSLVSGASDEKLFF
CDR3 DNA: TGTGCCAGCAGCTTAGTATCGGGGGCCAGTGATGAAAAACTGTTTTTT

V gene: TRBV7-2
J gene: TRBJ1-3
clone size: .
D gene: .
CDR3 protein: CASSPGGTAGNTIYF
CDR3 DNA: TGTGCCAGCAGCCCGGGGGGCACCGCTGGAAACACCATATATTTT

V gene: TRBV18
J gene: TRBJ2-7
clone size: .
D gene: TRBD1
CDR3 protein: CASSQRDREYEQYF
CDR3 DNA: TGTGCCAGCTCGCAGCGGGACAGGGAGTACGAGCAGTACTTC

V gene: TRBV9
J gene: TRBJ2-7
clone size: .
D gene: TRBD2
CDR3 protein: CASSPRGEAGDPYEQYF
CDR3 DNA: TGTGCCAGCAGCCCGCGCGGGGAGGCGGGGGACCCCTACGAGCAGTACTTC

V gene: TRBV7-3
J gene: TRBJ2-7
clone size: .
D gene: .
CDR3 protein: CASSLSSLNYEQYF
CDR3 DNA: TGTGCCAGCAGCTTATCTTCACTCAACTACGAGCAGTACTTC

V gene: TRBV15
J gene: TRBJ2-2
clone size: .
D gene: TRBD1
CDR3 protein: CATSMDRVSGELFF
CDR3 DNA: TGTGCCACCAGCATGGACAGGGTGTCCGGGGAGCTGTTTTTT

V gene: TRBV11-2
J gene: TRBJ2-7
clone size: .
D gene: .
CDR3 protein: CASSPNRDEQYF
CDR3 DNA: TGTGCCAGCAGCCCAAACAGGGACGAGCAGTACTTC

V gene: TRBV4-1
J gene: TRBJ1-1
clone size: .
D gene: TRBD1
CDR3 protein: CASSGHRGHNTEAFF
CDR3 DNA: TGCGCCAGCAGCGGCCACAGGGGGCACAACACTGAAGCTTTCTTT

V gene: TRBV19
J gene: TRBJ2-3
clone size: once
D gene: .
CDR3 protein: CASSPLGNRASTDTQYF
CDR3 DNA: TGTGCCAGTAGTCCCCTGGGAAACCGGGCTAGCACAGATACGCAGTATTTT

V gene: TRBV5-4
J gene: TRBJ1-2
clone size: .
D gene: TRBD1
CDR3 protein: CASSLATGGFTF
CDR3 DNA: TGTGCCAGCAGCTTGGCCACAGGGGGGTTCACCTTC

V gene: TRBV19
J gene: TRBJ2-3
clone size: .
D gene: TRBD1
CDR3 protein: CASSIPGQGAGDTQYF
CDR3 DNA: TGTGCCAGTAGTATACCGGGACAGGGGGCCGGAGATACGCAGTATTTT

V gene: TRBV9
J gene: TRBJ1-1
clone size: .
D gene: .
CDR3 protein: CASSEGRGALSGRNTEAFF
CDR3 DNA: TGTGCCAGCAGCGAAGGTCGGGGGGCGTTGTCAGGGCGGAACACTGAAGCTTTCTTT

V gene: TRBV15
J gene: TRBJ2-7
clone size: .
D gene: TRBD1
CDR3 protein: CATSRGRQGAYEQYF
CDR3 DNA: TGTGCCACCAGCAGAGGGCGGCAGGGGGCCTACGAGCAGTACTTC

V gene: TRBV28
J gene: TRBJ2-2
clone size: .
D gene: TRBD2
CDR3 protein: CASRPRLAGGTGELFF
CDR3 DNA: TGTGCCAGCAGGCCCCGACTAGCGGGGGGGACCGGGGAGCTGTTTTTT

V gene: TRBV6-5
J gene: TRBJ1-2
clone size: .
D gene: TRBD1
CDR3 protein: CASRGQGGHYGYTF
CDR3 DNA: TGTGCCAGCAGGGGACAGGGAGGTCACTATGGCTACACCTTC

V gene: TRBV11-2
J gene: TRBJ1-2
clone size: .
D gene: TRBD1
CDR3 protein: CASSSTQGTNYGYTF
CDR3 DNA: TGTGCCAGCAGCTCGACACAGGGGACTAACTATGGCTACACCTTC

V gene: TRBV7-6
J gene: TRBJ2-1
clone size: .
D gene: TRBD1
CDR3 protein: CASSLEGPGTGKNEQFF
CDR3 DNA: TGTGCCAGCAGCTTAGAGGGGCCCGGGACAGGCAAAAATGAGCAGTTCTTC

V gene: TRBV6-1
J gene: TRBJ2-5
clone size: .
D gene: .
CDR3 protein: CASSLQGFGKETQYF
CDR3 DNA: TGTGCCAGCAGTCTCCAGGGATTTGGGAAAGAGACCCAGTACTTC

V gene: TRBV5-4
J gene: TRBJ1-2
clone size: once
D gene: .
CDR3 protein: CASSQDTLYGYTF
CDR3 DNA: TGTGCCAGCAGCCAGGACACTCTCTATGGCTACACCTTC

V gene: TRBV9
J gene: TRBJ2-3
clone size: .
D gene: .
CDR3 protein: CASSVGDFPDTDTQYF
CDR3 DNA: TGTGCCAGCAGCGTAGGGGATTTCCCTGACACAGATACGCAGTATTTT

V gene: TRBV28
J gene: TRBJ2-7
clone size: .
D gene: TRBD2
CDR3 protein: CASSRRSGASSYEQYF
CDR3 DNA: TGTGCCAGCAGCCGGCGTAGCGGGGCGAGCTCCTACGAGCAGTACTTC

V gene: TRBV10-3
J gene: TRBJ2-1
clone size: .
D gene: TRBD2
CDR3 protein: CAISEGSGGVFNEQFF
CDR3 DNA: TGTGCCATCAGTGAGGGCAGCGGGGGGGTTTTTAATGAGCAGTTCTTC

V gene: TRBV18
J gene: TRBJ2-2
clone size: once
D gene: TRBD1
CDR3 protein: CASSGTVGTGELFF
CDR3 DNA: TGTGCCAGCTCCGGGACAGTGGGCACCGGGGAGCTGTTTTTT

V gene: TRBV6-5
J gene: TRBJ2-3
clone size: .
D gene: .
CDR3 protein: CARGGFADTQYF
CDR3 DNA: TGTGCCAGGGGTGGGTTTGCAGATACGCAGTATTTT

V gene: TRBV14
J gene: TRBJ2-7
clone size: .
D gene: .
CDR3 protein: CASSQDLGSQSYEQYF
CDR3 DNA: TGTGCCAGCAGCCAAGATTTGGGCAGCCAGTCCTACGAGCAGTACTTC

V gene: TRBV5-1
J gene: TRBJ1-1
clone size: .
D gene: TRBD1
CDR3 protein: CASKPVPGQGFKAFF
CDR3 DNA: TGCGCCAGCAAACCAGTCCCGGGACAGGGCTTTAAGGCTTTCTTT

V gene: TRBV2
J gene: TRBJ2-2
clone size: few
D gene: .
CDR3 protein: CASSVRPGGTGELFF
CDR3 DNA: TGTGCCAGCAGCGTCCGCCCTGGGGGCACCGGGGAGCTGTTTTTT

V gene: TRBV7-3
J gene: TRBJ1-5
clone size: once
D gene: TRBD1
CDR3 protein: CASSSRQGANQPQHF
CDR3 DNA: TGTGCCAGCAGCTCAAGACAGGGGGCAAATCAGCCCCAGCATTTT

V gene: TRBV18
J gene: TRBJ2-3
clone size: .
D gene: .
CDR3 protein: CASSRGTDTQYF
CDR3 DNA: TGTGCCAGCTCCCGCGGCACAGATACGCAGTATTTT

V gene: TRBV15
J gene: TRBJ2-7
clone size: .
D gene: TRBD1
CDR3 protein: CATSEDRPYEQYF
CDR3 DNA: TGTGCCACCAGCGAGGACAGGCCCTACGAGCAGTACTTC

V gene: TRBV7-2
J gene: TRBJ2-7
clone size: .
D gene: .
CDR3 protein: CASSLGRGAYEQYF
CDR3 DNA: TGTGCCAGCAGCTTAGGGAGGGGCGCCTACGAGCAGTACTTC

V gene: TRBV11-2
J gene: TRBJ1-1
clone size: .
D gene: .
CDR3 protein: CASSFTGGRVTEAFF
CDR3 DNA: TGTGCCAGCAGCTTTACTGGGGGGCGCGTCACTGAAGCTTTCTTT

V gene: TRBV30
J gene: TRBJ2-3
clone size: .
D gene: .
CDR3 protein: CAWVRADTQYF
CDR3 DNA: TGTGCCTGGGTTAGGGCAGATACGCAGTATTTT

V gene: TRBV5-1
J gene: TRBJ1-2
clone size: few
D gene: TRBD1
CDR3 protein: CASSSGTGGLYGYTF
CDR3 DNA: TGCGCCAGCAGCTCAGGGACAGGGGGTCTCTATGGCTACACCTTC

V gene: TRBV5-1
J gene: TRBJ2-4
clone size: .
D gene: TRBD1
CDR3 protein: CASSTVRDSSRIQYF
CDR3 DNA: TGCGCCAGCAGCACCGTCCGGGACAGCTCCCGGATTCAGTACTTC

V gene: TRBV19
J gene: TRBJ2-2
clone size: .
D gene: .
CDR3 protein: CASSIQNTGELFF
CDR3 DNA: TGTGCCAGTAGTATTCAGAACACCGGGGAGCTGTTTTTT

V gene: TRBV19
J gene: TRBJ2-1
clone size: .
D gene: TRBD2
CDR3 protein: CASSTTSGSYNEQFF
CDR3 DNA: TGTGCCAGTAGTACCACTAGCGGAAGTTACAATGAGCAGTTCTTC

V gene: TRBV6-5
J gene: TRBJ1-4
clone size: .
D gene: TRBD1
CDR3 protein: CASSQRDRNEKLFF
CDR3 DNA: TGTGCCAGCAGTCAACGGGACAGGAATGAAAAACTGTTTTTT

V gene: TRBV29-1
J gene: TRBJ2-2
clone size: .
D gene: TRBD1
CDR3 protein: CSVEPRQGTGELFF
CDR3 DNA: TGCAGCGTTGAGCCCCGACAGGGCACCGGGGAGCTGTTTTTT

V gene: TRBV10-2
J gene: TRBJ2-1
clone size: .
D gene: TRBD2
CDR3 protein: CASEGTSGSLFGGYNEQFF
CDR3 DNA: TGCGCCAGCGAAGGGACTAGCGGGAGTCTCTTTGGGGGATACAATGAGCAGTTCTTC

V gene: TRBV11-2
J gene: TRBJ2-3
clone size: .
D gene: .
CDR3 protein: CASSLSLAERTDTQYF
CDR3 DNA: TGTGCCAGCAGCTTATCTCTAGCTGAGAGAACAGATACGCAGTATTTT